The sequence of this TCR beta chain was determined in a study of blood T cells in healthy people across ages. Then a second PCR, running roughly 7 to 11 cycles, was carried out with a sample-barcoded 5' primer and a J-beta primer mix. Using its own MiXCR run on the 5' RACE reads, TCRdb lists one record per CDR3 protein. Among roughly 800,000 distinct CDR3 sequences listed, 58% were seen once. The amount of total RNA extracted per sample was at least 6 micrograms. Trimming removed 4 bases at V and 5 bases at J, with 14 bases between. The CDR3 spans 14 residues. Germline CDR1 and CDR2: SGHAT and FQNNGV.

The receptor was isolated from a man in his thirties or forties in good health. This chain uses TRBV11-2 with TRBJ1-1; possible D gene TRBD1, 5 bases. Material for sequencing was blood. Here the CDR3 reads CASSSQGGGTEAFF. CDR3 nucleotide sequence: TGTGCCAGCAGCTCCCAGGGAGGTGGGACTGAAGCTTTCTTT.